This TCR beta chain was documented in a study of shared clonotypes between healthy human individuals (dated by TCRdb to between 2020 and 2021). About the investigation overall: A few men and a couple of women, aged 18 to 49 years, made up the cohort. Libraries were prepared and TCR repertoires were sequenced by different laboratories using diverse techniques, in order to increase sequencing depth and limit assay-specific biases. Between about 0.8 and 9 billion PBMCs per donor were obtained by leukapheresis. For each donor, CD4 naive and CD4 memory were each given three plates, CD8 naive was given two plates, and CD8 memory was given one plate. The study deeply sequenced blood TCR repertoires of five healthy adults to estimate repertoire size and the extent of clonotype sharing between individuals. Beyond this particular receptor, the publication reports: Across four donors, approximately 4.9% of naive CD4, roughly 3.4% of naive CD8, under 2.5% of memory CD4, and approximately 0.4% of memory CD8 clonotypes were shared. Based on pairwise subsampling, the degree of clonotype sharing among donors was expected to be affected by sequencing depth. Compared with non-shared clonotypes, clonotypes shared by all four sorted-subset donors had higher generation probabilities. Estimated clonotype richness was generally larger for naive than for memory subsets. Because the study included only a small number of donors, the genetic and exposure-history diversity represented was limited. Incomplete sequencing was indicated by rarefaction of sorted-subset datasets, despite the large sequencing depth. Sampling was limited to blood, and TCR repertoires in tissue likely differ from TCR repertoires in blood.

As concerns this clone: Its antigen is unknown. No base qualities exist here, and no much larger clone lies one base off it.

TCR CDR3 regions were amplified from genomic DNA by multiplex PCR using the deep immunoSEQ assay. For each cell subset, the extracted genomic DNA was distributed evenly across all wells of several immunoSEQ 96-well plates, and each plate served as one replicate. For sorted subsets, about 210 ng of genomic DNA, equivalent to 25,000 to 30,000 T cell genomes, went into each replicate PCR. The purified libraries were quantified using a Qubit 3.0 fluorometer, sized with a Bioanalyzer 2100, and then quantified again using the KAPA Library Quantification kit. A separate single-read 150-cycle Illumina NextSeq 550 flow cell was used to sequence each immunoSEQ 96-well plate. The original methods were these. The immunoSEQ output contained only junctional sequences without quality scores, so filtering could not match that applied to full-length reads. Sequences were annotated with PyIR, a Python wrapper for IgBLAST v1.9, and V/J genes and CDR3 were assigned using IMGT germline references. Reads were filtered out if the reads had weak V/J assignments (E-value above 1e-6), no CDR3, stop codons, out-of-frame junctions, or ambiguous translated residues. A V3J clonotype was defined by an identical inferred V gene, J gene, and CDR3 amino acid sequence. The percentage overlap between two repertoires was calculated by dividing the number of shared unique clonotypes by the size of the smaller repertoire. Three approaches were used to assess repertoire richness: RTK rarefaction, the Chao1 estimator, and Recon v2.1 estimates of unobserved clonotypes. OLGA was used to compute generation probabilities for all TCRbeta clonotypes that the gDNA method yielded from a handful of donors. The clones in this table, taken by TCRdb from immuneACCESS, are in-frame only. Not every clone is retained; where verified, under half of the shortfall comes from an unresolved V gene, and the cause of the rest is unknown. The V and J calls and clone size were taken over from that table, and D and trimming were inferred from the DNA. In all, the sample holds 800,000 to 1,200,000 clones, and 70% to 80% of those were seen once. The ten largest clones take up around 0.47% of the sample.

The donors were healthy, HIV-negative adults who had no recently reported acute infections or vaccinations. All donors were Caucasian adults living in Nashville, Tennessee, USA. Magnetic negative selection was used to enrich CD4+ T cells, after which naive cells were positively selected on CD45RA and the negative fraction became the memory subset. After blood collection by leukapheresis, PBMCs were isolated using Ficoll-Histopaque density gradient centrifugation and then cryopreserved in the vapor phase of liquid nitrogen. Analytical flow cytometry was used to check the purity and quantity of every magnetically sorted T cell population. Genomic DNA was isolated from every sorted fraction and measured by UV absorbance on a Nanodrop 2000c. Inclusive of the bounding cysteine and phenylalanine, the CDR3 is 17 residues long. Only CDR3 DNA is held: 51 bases, read in frame from base 1. V loses 0 bases at its end and J loses 4 bases; junction bases beyond the gene matches: 6. The germline V gene gives CDR1 as LGHNA and CDR2 as YSLEER.

Material: memory CD4+ T cells from PBMCs. The cell subset or site label of this sample denotes: CD45RA-negative fraction. Recombination joined TRBV4-3 with TRBJ2-1; 10 nucleotides in the junction match TRBD2. The TCR comes from a man aged 18-30 years in good health. Some clones in this sample may be carry-over from other donors' samples. The sequenced DNA is TGCGCCAGCAGCCAAGATCCCGGGACTAGCGTATACAATGAGCAGTTCTTC. Its protein reads: CASSQDPGTSVYNEQFF.